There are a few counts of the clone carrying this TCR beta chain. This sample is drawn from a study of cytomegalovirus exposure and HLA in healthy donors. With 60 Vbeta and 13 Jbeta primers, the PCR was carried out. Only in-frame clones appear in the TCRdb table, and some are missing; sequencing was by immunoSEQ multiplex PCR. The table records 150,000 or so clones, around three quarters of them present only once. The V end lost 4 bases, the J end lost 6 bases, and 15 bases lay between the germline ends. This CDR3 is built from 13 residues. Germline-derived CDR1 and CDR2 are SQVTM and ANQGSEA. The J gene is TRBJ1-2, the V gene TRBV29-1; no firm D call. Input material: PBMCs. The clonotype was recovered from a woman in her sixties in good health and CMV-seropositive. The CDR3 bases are TGCAGCGTTGTGAAATCTCGGGTAGATGGCTACACCTTC. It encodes CSVVKSRVDGYTF.